This T cell receptor (beta chain) was profiled in a study of T cells in Graves' hyperthyroidism and ophthalmopathy. The germline gives CDR1 SNHLY, CDR2 FYNNEI. Trimming took off 5 bases at V and 6 bases at J, with 16 bases between the two ends. This CDR3 is 14 amino acids long. There were TCR beta CDR3 regions amplified from RNA transcripts. Carried out on the TCR CDR3, a first-round RT-PCR used the HTBI primer set. TCRdb independently ran MiXCR on the multiplex PCR reads; one entry per CDR3 protein. The data hold a few hundred thousand distinct CDR3 sequences, with roughly 15% observed a single time.

The clonotype comes from a woman aged 40 to 50 with Graves' hyperthyroidism that later progressed to Graves' ophthalmopathy. The chain has TRBV2 and TRBJ1-2; D is unresolved. Sequencing used blood. The CDR3 bases are TGTGCCAGCAGTTTGGCCGATTCACCACATGGCTACACCTTC. This codes for CASSLADSPHGYTF.